Below are 18 T cell receptor beta chains sequenced from a single sample in a study of vaccination and CD4 T cells after COVID-19. As for treatment: approximately nine-day PBMC culture with coronavirus spike peptide pools or control peptides (ViraFEST assay). The Oncomine TCR Beta short-read assay sequenced DNA from cultured CD4+ T cells. MiXCR, applied by TCRdb to the PCR reads, yields one record per CDR3 protein. The sample holds some 13,000 distinct CDR3 sequences, approximately 60% seen once. Antigen specificity for these receptors is unknown. The specimen was CD4+ T cells from blood, cultured in vitro. These receptors were taken from a human donor who had recovered from COVID-19.

This rearrangement joins TRBV18 to TRBJ2-2; 7 bases fit TRBD2. The CDR3 contains 15 residues. After removal of 3 bases from V and 6 bases from J, the junction contained 7 bases not matched to a gene. The germline CDR1 and CDR2 sequences are KGHSH and LQKENI. CDR3 loop: CASSPSGGRAGELFF. The CDR3 bases are TGTGCCAGCTCACCGTCGGGGGGTAGAGCCGGGGAGCTGTTTTTT.

The CDR3 sequence is CSAREGGQADLKGYTF. The CDR3 DNA follows: TGCAGTGCTAGAGAGGGAGGACAGGCCGATCTTAAGGGCTACACCTTC. The chain has TRBV20-1 and TRBJ1-2, with 7 bases lining up with TRBD1. The CDR3 length is 16 residues. The V and J ends lost 0 bases and 8 bases, in that order; junction bases with no gene match: 15. In germline, CDR1 is DFQATT, CDR2 SNEGSKA (reference sequence).

This clonotype was counted a few times. The chain couples TRBV6-2 or TRBV6-3 to TRBJ2-4, with D unresolved. The CDR3 spans 15 residues. CDR1 MNHEY and CDR2 SVGEGT come from the germline V gene. V was pared by 5 bases and J by 0 bases, with 11 bases between. CDR3 amino acids: CASSDRTGAKNIQYF. For the CDR3, the DNA is TGTGCCAGCAGTGACCGGACGGGAGCCAAAAACATTCAGTACTTC.

This CDR3 reads CASSYSWPNTGELFF. Written as DNA, the CDR3 is TGTGCCAGCAGCTACAGCTGGCCGAACACCGGGGAGCTGTTTTTT. This chain joins TRBV7-2 and TRBJ2-2; no reliable D call. V was cut by 4 bases and J by 0 bases, with 9 bases left in between. Germline V gene lookup returns CDR1 SGHTA and CDR2 FQGNSA. CDR3 size: 15 residues.

This clonotype was seen a few times. The chain links TRBV24-1 to TRBJ1-2; no clear D. Per germline, CDR1 KGHDR and CDR2 SFDVKD. The V end lost 5 bases, the J end lost 1 base, and 10 bases lay between the germline ends. The CDR3 covers 14 residues. The CDR3 DNA is TGTGCCACCAGTGCTGGACCGCTTAACTATGGCTACACCTTC. It is translated as CATSAGPLNYGYTF.

The V and J genes are TRBV11-3 and TRBJ2-5; TRBD2 aligns across 7 bases. Germline V lookup: CDR1 SGHNT, CDR2 YENEEA. The CDR3 runs to 15 residues. Unmatched junction bases numbered 13, after V lost 7 bases and J lost 5 bases. This chain's CDR3 is CASTKRAGDGETQYF. CDR3 DNA sequence: TGTGCCAGCACTAAACGGGCGGGAGATGGGGAGACCCAGTACTTC.

The rearrangement links TRBV4-3 to TRBJ2-5, with 10 bases identical to TRBD2. Trimming removed 1 base from V and 3 bases from J; junction bases left unmatched: 11. This CDR3 has 18 amino acids. CDR1 LGHNA and CDR2 YSLEER come from the germline V gene. CDR3 residues: CASSQGLGIAGGEETQYF. The CDR3, as DNA: TGCGCCAGCAGCCAAGGGCTCGGGATAGCGGGAGGCGAAGAGACCCAGTACTTC.

V usage is TRBV11-2 and J usage is TRBJ2-1; 11 nucleotides agree with TRBD2. CDR1 is SGHAT and CDR2 is FQNNGV in the germline V gene. Trimming removed 6 bases from V and 4 bases from J; junction bases left unmatched: 11. This CDR3 has 17 amino acids. The CDR3 DNA is TGTGCCAGCAGTCTACTAGCGGGAGAGATTGTTTACAATGAGCAGTTCTTC. Translation: CASSLLAGEIVYNEQFF. The whole variable domain, remainder taken from reference TRBV11-2 and TRBJ2-1, is EAGVAQSPRYKIIEKRQSVAFWCNPISGHATLYWYQQILGQGPKLLIQFQNNGVVDDSQLPKDRFSAERLKGVDSTLKIQPAKLEDSAVYLCASSLLAGEIVYNEQFFGPGTRLTVL.

The rearrangement joins TRBV10-3 to TRBJ1-1, with no clear D. V gave up 6 bases and J gave up 3 bases, with 14 bases separating them. The CDR3 is 14 residues long. Germline-derived CDR1 and CDR2 are ENHRY and SYGVKD. The CDR3 sequence is CAISAAVLDTEAFF. The CDR3 nucleotides are TGTGCCATCAGCGCCGCCGTTTTAGACACTGAAGCTTTCTTT.

J is TRBJ2-3 and V is TRBV6-1; 8 bases map to TRBD1. This CDR3 is 13 amino acids long. The germline V gene encodes CDR1 MNHNS and CDR2 SASEGT. V dropped 6 bases and J dropped 6; count of bases not matched to a gene: 5. CDR3 bases: TGTGCCAGCAGAGAGACAGGGGTGGATACGCAGTATTTT. Protein sequence: CASRETGVDTQYF.

The table lists this clonotype with a few counts. The chain combines TRBV7-8 with TRBJ1-2, with 7 bases lining up with TRBD1. CDR3 size: 14 residues. V shed 5 bases, J shed 8 bases, and the junction held 11 bases outside the gene matches. CDR1 is SGHVS and CDR2 is FQNEAQ in the germline V gene. CDR3 in DNA: TGTGCCAGCAGCAATCAGGGACAGCCTAAAGGCTACACCTTC. Its translation: CASSNQGQPKGYTF.

In its sample, this clonotype is medium-sized. V gene TRBV11-1 combines with J gene TRBJ2-5, with a weak D call TRBD2 (6 bases). Germline V gene sequence: CDR1 SGHAT, CDR2 FQDESV (reference sequence). Trimming stripped 5 bases from V and 6 bases from J, with 19 bases between. This CDR3 comprises 15 residues. DNA of the CDR3: TGTGCCAGCAGCCCACCGGGCGGGATTAGGCAGACCCAGTACTTC. It encodes CASSPPGGIRQTQYF.

The V call is TRBV11-1, the J call TRBJ2-2, with TRBD1 matching over 9 bases. The length of the CDR3 is 15 residues. J gave up 2 bases and V 6 bases, and 4 bases lay outside the gene matches. Per germline, CDR1 SGHAT and CDR2 FQDESV (reference sequence). The CDR3, as DNA: TGTGCCAGCAGGTCGACAGGGGGTAACACCGGGGAGCTGTTTTTT. Its translation: CASRSTGGNTGELFF.

This clonotype was detected only a few times. This chain uses TRBV6-2 or TRBV6-3 with TRBJ2-2; 10 bases align to TRBD1. The CDR3 is made up of 15 amino acids. Losses at the gene ends were 5 bases for V and 3 bases for J; bases not matched to a gene: 3. Looked up from germline, CDR1 is MNHEY and CDR2 is SVGEGT. Written as DNA, the CDR3 is TGTGCCAGCAGTCAGACAGGGGGCGACACCGGGGAGCTGTTTTTT. The encoded protein is CASSQTGGDTGELFF.

The chain uses TRBV7-2 and TRBJ1-4, with a weak D call TRBD1 (5 bases). Trimming left V 1 base short and J 8 bases short, with 20 bases between. The CDR3 covers 17 residues. Germline loops: CDR1 SGHTA, CDR2 FQGNSA. Here the CDR3 DNA reads TGTGCCAGCAGCTTAGGTCGCTATATCGTCGGGGACGAAAAACTGTTTTTT. Translated: CASSLGRYIVGDEKLFF.

V and J are TRBV19 and TRBJ1-1; 7 bases map to TRBD1. The CDR3 extends over 16 amino acids. CDR1 and CDR2 from the germline V gene are LNHDA and SQIVND (reference sequence). V shed 5 bases and J 1 base; nucleotides not matched to a gene: 10. The CDR3 DNA sequence: TGTGCCAGTAGTCCTCCAGGGGGTAAGTGGAACACTGAAGCTTTCTTT. This translates into CASSPPGGKWNTEAFF.

The chain uses TRBV24-1 and TRBJ2-2; weak D call: TRBD2 (6 bases). Trimming cost V 7 bases and J 1 base, with 12 bases left between them. The CDR3 extends over 15 amino acids. The germline V gene encodes CDR1 KGHDR and CDR2 SFDVKD. CDR3 region: CATSRGTGNTGELFF. In DNA form, the CDR3 reads TGTGCCACCAGCCGGGGGACGGGGAACACCGGGGAGCTGTTTTTT.

This clonotype turned up a few times. The chain combines TRBV15 with TRBJ2-5; 10 positions agree with TRBD2. The CDR3 contains 15 residues. With 3 bases clipped from V and 2 bases from J, the junction kept 3 bases outside the gene matches. Germline CDR1 reads LNHNV; CDR2 reads YYDKDF (reference sequence). The CDR3 sequence is CATSSPLAGQETQYF. CDR3 bases: TGTGCCACCAGCAGCCCACTAGCGGGGCAAGAGACCCAGTACTTC.